The present T cell receptor beta chain was sequenced within a study of T cells in Graves' hyperthyroidism and ophthalmopathy. This clonotype was seen repeatedly, ten times or more. The study based diagnoses on clinical symptoms, serum thyroxine and TRAb, thyroid ultrasound and orbital computed tomography. Researchers took RNA transcripts and amplified the TCR beta CDR3 regions from them. A first-round RT-PCR of the TCR CDR3 used the HTBI primer set. TCRdb reanalysed the multiplex PCR reads using MiXCR and keeps one entry per CDR3 protein. The table includes 200,000 to 300,000 distinct CDR3 sequences, about a sixth detected once. This CDR3 is 15 amino acids long. Germline loops: CDR1 LNHDA, CDR2 SQIVND (reference sequence). V dropped 6 bases and J dropped 6; count of bases not matched to a gene: 11.

This TCR was recovered from a woman aged 18-29 years with Graves' ophthalmopathy. This rearrangement joins TRBV19 to TRBJ2-1; TRBD1 aligns across 7 bases. The sequenced sample was blood. The CDR3, as DNA: TGTGCCAGTAGCCTCGGGGAGACAGGGCCCAATGAGCAGTTCTTC. Its protein product is CASSLGETGPNEQFF.